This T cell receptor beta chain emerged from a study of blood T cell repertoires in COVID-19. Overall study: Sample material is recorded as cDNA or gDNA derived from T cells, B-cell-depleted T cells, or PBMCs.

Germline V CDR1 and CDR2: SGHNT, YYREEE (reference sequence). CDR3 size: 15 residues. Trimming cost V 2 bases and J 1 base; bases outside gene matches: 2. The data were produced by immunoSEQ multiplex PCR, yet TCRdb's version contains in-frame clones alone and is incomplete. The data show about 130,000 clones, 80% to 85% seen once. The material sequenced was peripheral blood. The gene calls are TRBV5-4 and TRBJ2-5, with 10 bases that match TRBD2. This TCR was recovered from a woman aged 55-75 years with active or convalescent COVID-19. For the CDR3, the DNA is TGTGCCAGCAGCTTCCGGACTAGCGGCCAAGAGACCCAGTACTTC. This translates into CASSFRTSGQETQYF.